A selection of T cell receptor beta chains follows, all from one sample in a study of cytomegalovirus exposure and HLA in healthy donors. The data were produced by immunoSEQ multiplex PCR, yet TCRdb's version contains in-frame clones alone and is incomplete. The sample has around 75,000 clones, and its top ten clones hold about 0.76%. The sequenced sample consisted of PBMCs. These receptors all stem from a boy between 10 and 17 years old in good health and CMV-seronegative. Each CDR3 is given with its conserved first and last residue. D genes are given only for firm matches.

TRBJ1-6 | 16 | TRBV25-1 | TRBD1 | CASSVGQAARNSPLHF | TGTGCCAGCAGTGTGGGACAGGCAGCGAGGAATTCACCCCTCCACTTT
TRBJ1-1 | 14 | TRBV11-2 | - | CASSSVPVDTEAFF | TGTGCCAGCAGCTCTGTCCCGGTCGACACTGAAGCTTTCTTT
TRBJ1-2 | 15 | TRBV19 | - | CASSIRNRNNYGYTF | TGTGCCAGTAGTATTCGGAACAGGAACAACTATGGCTACACCTTC
TRBJ2-1 | 15 | TRBV5-4 | TRBD1 | CASSVAPRQGNEQFF | TGTGCCAGCAGCGTCGCCCCCCGACAGGGCAATGAGCAGTTCTTC
TRBJ2-3 | 14 | TRBV5-1 | TRBD2 | CASSYRAGTDTQYF | TGCGCCAGCAGTTACCGAGCGGGGACAGATACGCAGTATTTT
TRBJ2-1 | 15 | TRBV13 | - | CASSLVGREYNEQFF | TGTGCCAGCAGCTTAGTCGGCCGGGAGTACAATGAGCAGTTCTTC
TRBJ1-2 | 13 | TRBV11-2 | TRBD1 | CASSSGQGYGYTF | TGTGCCAGCAGCTCTGGACAGGGCTATGGCTACACCTTC
TRBJ2-1 | 13 | TRBV7-2 | - | CASSLGQPNEQFF | TGTGCCAGCAGCTTAGGACAGCCCAATGAGCAGTTCTTC
TRBJ1-3 | 14 | TRBV30 | - | CAWSVPGAGNTIYF | TGTGCCTGGAGTGTCCCAGGGGCAGGAAACACCATATATTTT
TRBJ2-1 | 15 | TRBV6-6 | TRBD2 | CASSTLAGGYNEQFF | TGTGCCAGCAGTACGCTAGCGGGAGGGTACAATGAGCAGTTCTTC
TRBJ1-6 | 15 | TRBV5-1 | - | CASSPERGNNSPLHF | TGCGCCAGCAGCCCGGAGCGGGGGAATAATTCACCCCTCCACTTT
TRBJ1-1 | 15 | TRBV25-1 | TRBD1 | CASSEYGDRLPEAFF | TGTGCCAGCAGTGAATATGGGGACAGGCTCCCTGAAGCTTTCTTT
TRBJ1-2 | 14 | TRBV30 | TRBD1 | CAWSPGTGGYGYTF | TGTGCCTGGAGTCCCGGGACAGGAGGCTATGGCTACACCTTC
TRBJ1-1 | 16 | TRBV18 | - | CASSPLLGQSGTEAFF | TGTGCCAGCTCACCGCTACTAGGACAGTCAGGCACTGAAGCTTTCTTT
TRBJ1-5 | 17 | TRBV12-5 | - | CASGQRGGDERNQPQHF | TGTGCTAGTGGGCAAAGGGGAGGGGATGAGCGCAATCAGCCCCAGCATTTT
TRBJ2-3 | 15 | TRBV6-5 | TRBD2 | CASSRVAGRTDKQYF | TGTGCCAGCAGTCGAGTAGCGGGACGCACAGATAAGCAGTATTTT
TRBJ1-2 | 15 | TRBV19 | TRBD1 | CASSGTGAGNYGYTF | TGTGCCAGTAGTGGGACAGGGGCAGGTAACTATGGCTACACCTTC
TRBJ2-3 | 13 | TRBV7-3 | TRBD2 | CASSHSGTSGQYF | TGTGCCAGCAGCCATTCCGGGACTAGCGGACAGTATTTT
TRBJ1-1 | 15 | TRBV11-2 | TRBD1 | CASSLALTGRTEAFF | TGTGCCAGCAGCTTAGCCCTGACAGGGCGGACTGAAGCTTTCTTT
TRBJ2-5 | 13 | TRBV6-1 | - | CASSERPQETQYF | TGTGCCAGCTCCGAGAGGCCGCAAGAGACCCAGTACTTC
TRBJ2-3 | 15 | TRBV29-1 | TRBD2 | CSVENFGEGGDTQYF | TGCAGCGTTGAAAATTTCGGGGAGGGCGGAGATACGCAGTATTTT
TRBJ2-3 | 16 | TRBV7-7 | TRBD2 | CASSERRLAGVDTQYF | TGTGCCAGCAGCGAACGCAGACTAGCGGGAGTTGATACGCAGTATTTT
TRBJ2-1 | 15 | TRBV4-2 | - | CASSQAAGANNEQFF | TGTGCCAGCAGCCAGGCGGCAGGGGCGAACAATGAGCAGTTCTTC
TRBJ1-4 | 15 | TRBV7-9 | - | CASSPRITTNEKLFF | TGTGCCAGCAGCCCGAGGATCACAACTAATGAAAAACTGTTTTTT
TRBJ1-1 | 16 | TRBV9 | - | CASSSLTGSGYTEAFF | TGTGCCAGCAGCTCCCTGACTGGTTCGGGGTACACTGAAGCTTTCTTT
TRBJ2-5 | 14 | TRBV5-1 | - | CASSLVSGGETQYF | TGCGCCAGCAGCTTGGTGTCAGGGGGGGAGACCCAGTACTTC
TRBJ1-1 | 15 | TRBV6-1 | TRBD1 | CASSAPGTGGTEAFF | TGTGCCAGCAGTGCCCCCGGGACAGGGGGCACTGAAGCTTTCTTT
TRBJ1-1 | 15 | TRBV19 | - | CASSRDKGVNTEAFF | TGTGCCAGTAGTAGGGACAAAGGAGTTAACACTGAAGCTTTCTTT
TRBJ1-3 | 17 | TRBV30 | TRBD1 | CAWSGTAPVLSGNTIYF | TGTGCCTGGTCCGGGACAGCGCCAGTTCTTTCTGGAAACACCATATATTTT
TRBJ1-2 | 13 | TRBV14 | - | CASSLGQNYGYTF | TGTGCCAGCAGCCTCGGACAAAACTATGGCTACACCTTC
TRBJ1-6 | 18 | TRBV7-6 | TRBD1 | CASSLRDRENSYNSPLHF | TGTGCCAGCAGCTTACGGGACAGGGAGAACTCCTATAATTCACCCCTCCACTTT
TRBJ2-5 | 17 | TRBV30 | TRBD2 | CAWVTRWLAGGEETQYF | TGTGCCTGGGTTACCCGTTGGCTAGCGGGGGGGGAAGAGACCCAGTACTTC
TRBJ2-7 | 12 | TRBV6-1 | - | CASTGGDTEQYF | TGTGCCAGCACCGGTGGGGACACCGAGCAGTACTTC
TRBJ1-1 | 17 | TRBV5-3 | TRBD1 | CARSGRFTGGGNTEAFF | TGTGCCAGAAGCGGGAGGTTTACAGGGGGCGGTAACACTGAAGCTTTCTTT
TRBJ2-7 | 15 | TRBV7-9 | TRBD1 | CASSFYDRAPFEQYF | TGTGCCAGCAGCTTTTACGACAGGGCACCGTTCGAGCAGTACTTC
TRBJ1-2 | 14 | TRBV5-6 | - | CASSLASGGTGYTF | TGTGCCAGCAGCTTGGCCAGCGGGGGGACTGGCTACACCTTC
TRBJ1-3 | 15 | TRBV7-8 | - | CASSLVGDSGNTIYF | TGTGCCAGCAGTCTTGTCGGAGACTCTGGAAACACCATATATTTT
TRBJ1-2 | 13 | TRBV7-6 | TRBD1 | CASSLGQNYGYTF | TGTGCCAGCAGCCTGGGACAGAACTATGGCTACACCTTC
TRBJ1-1 | 18 | TRBV5-1 | - | CASSLDGRGGPRNTEAFF | TGCGCCAGCAGCTTGGATGGGAGGGGAGGCCCGAGGAACACTGAAGCTTTCTTT
TRBJ2-7 | 14 | TRBV5-1 | - | CASSPYLEDYEQYF | TGCGCCAGCAGCCCCTATCTCGAGGACTACGAGCAGTACTTC
TRBJ1-1 | 16 | TRBV28 | TRBD1 | CASRTGATSSHTEAFF | TGTGCCAGCAGGACAGGGGCGACGAGTTCTCACACTGAAGCTTTCTTT
TRBJ2-1 | 15 | TRBV4-1 | TRBD2 | CASTGLAGGYNEQFF | TGCGCCAGCACCGGACTAGCGGGAGGCTACAATGAGCAGTTCTTC
TRBJ2-7 | 12 | TRBV4-1 | - | CASSPQGDEQYF | TGCGCCAGCAGTCCACAGGGTGACGAGCAGTACTTC
TRBJ1-1 | 13 | TRBV30 | - | CAWSRGLNTEAFF | TGTGCCTGGAGTAGGGGGTTGAACACTGAAGCTTTCTTT
TRBJ1-1 | 15 | TRBV6-5 | - | CASSYSRTGNTEAFF | TGTGCCAGCAGTTACTCTCGAACAGGGAACACTGAAGCTTTCTTT
TRBJ1-1 | 15 | TRBV18 | TRBD1 | CASSLTGYLNTEAFF | TGTGCCAGCTCACTGACAGGGTACCTTAACACTGAAGCTTTCTTT
TRBJ1-5 | 12 | TRBV30 | - | CAWSWENQPQHF | TGTGCCTGGAGCTGGGAGAATCAGCCCCAGCATTTT
TRBJ2-1 | 14 | TRBV27 | - | CASSPGVSYNEQFF | TGTGCCAGCAGTCCAGGGGTCTCCTACAATGAGCAGTTCTTC
TRBJ2-2 | 16 | TRBV9 | TRBD2 | CASSVGMREYTGELFF | TGTGCCAGCAGCGTAGGAATGCGGGAGTACACCGGGGAGCTGTTTTTT
TRBJ2-3 | 15 | TRBV7-7 | - | CASSQPRGTTDTQYF | TGTGCCAGCAGCCAACCCAGGGGAACCACAGATACGCAGTATTTT
TRBJ2-2 | 15 | TRBV6-1 | TRBD1 | CASSRQGVGSGELFF | TGTGCCAGCAGTAGACAGGGGGTCGGGTCCGGGGAGCTGTTTTTT
TRBJ2-7 | 14 | TRBV10-1 | TRBD1 | CASSESTGAYEQYF | TGCGCCAGCAGTGAGTCGACAGGGGCGTACGAGCAGTACTTC
TRBJ1-1 | 12 | TRBV19 | TRBD1 | CASTRQGTEAFF | TGTGCCAGTACCCGACAGGGGACTGAAGCTTTCTTT
TRBJ1-1 | 16 | TRBV30 | TRBD1 | CAWSPRVGTGNTEAFF | TGTGCCTGGAGTCCACGGGTCGGGACAGGGAACACTGAAGCTTTCTTT
TRBJ2-1 | 13 | TRBV5-8 | TRBD1 | CASSIGTVNEQFF | TGTGCCAGCAGCATCGGGACAGTCAATGAGCAGTTCTTC
TRBJ2-1 | 14 | TRBV30 | TRBD2 | CAWGALAGRNEQFF | TGTGCCTGGGGTGCTCTAGCGGGTCGTAATGAGCAGTTCTTC
TRBJ1-1 | 13 | TRBV7-3 | - | CASSLWQYTEAFF | TGTGCCAGCAGCTTATGGCAATACACTGAAGCTTTCTTT